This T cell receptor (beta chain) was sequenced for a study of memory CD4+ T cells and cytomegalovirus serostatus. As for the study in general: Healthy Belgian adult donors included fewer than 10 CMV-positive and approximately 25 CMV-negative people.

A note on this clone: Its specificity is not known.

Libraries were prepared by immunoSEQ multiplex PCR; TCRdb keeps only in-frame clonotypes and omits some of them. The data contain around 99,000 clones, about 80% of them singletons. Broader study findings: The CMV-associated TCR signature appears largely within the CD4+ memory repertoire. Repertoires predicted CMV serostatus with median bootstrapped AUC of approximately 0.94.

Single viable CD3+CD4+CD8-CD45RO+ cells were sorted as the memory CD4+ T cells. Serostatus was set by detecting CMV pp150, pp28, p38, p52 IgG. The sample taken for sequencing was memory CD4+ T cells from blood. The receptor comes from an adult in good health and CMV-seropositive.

In DNA, the CDR3 is TGTGCCAGCAGCTCCGGGAACATTCTTGGGACCCAGTACTTC. It yields the protein CASSSGNILGTQYF. This rearrangement joins TRBV6-5 to TRBJ2-5; D may be TRBD2 (5 bases). V was pared by 6 bases and J by 7 bases, with 18 bases between. Germline V gene lookup returns CDR1 MNHEY and CDR2 SVGAGI. The CDR3 is 14 residues long.